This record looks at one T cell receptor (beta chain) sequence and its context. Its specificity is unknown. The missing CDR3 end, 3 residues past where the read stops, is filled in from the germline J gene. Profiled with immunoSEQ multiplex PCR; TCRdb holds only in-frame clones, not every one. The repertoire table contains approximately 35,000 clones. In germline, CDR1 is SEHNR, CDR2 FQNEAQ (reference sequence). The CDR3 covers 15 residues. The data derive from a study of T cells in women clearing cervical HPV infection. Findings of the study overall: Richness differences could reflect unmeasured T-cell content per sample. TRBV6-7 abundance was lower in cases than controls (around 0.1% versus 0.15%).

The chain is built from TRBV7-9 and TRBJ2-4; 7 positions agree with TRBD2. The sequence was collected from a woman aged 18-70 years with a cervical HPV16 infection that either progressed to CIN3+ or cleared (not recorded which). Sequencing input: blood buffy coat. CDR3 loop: CASSLSGEGRVGQYF. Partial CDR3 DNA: TGTGCCAGCAGCTTATCGGGGGAGGGTAGAGTCGGT.